This T cell receptor (beta chain) was sequenced in a study of early T cells in non-severe SARS-CoV-2 infection. About the study: Sequencing of bulk RNA from unsorted whole blood was done, without chain pairing.

This clonotype was picked up a small number of times. TCRdb analysed the 5' RACE reads with MiXCR anew, one entry per CDR3 protein. The sample records about 100,000 distinct CDR3 sequences, over 10% being singletons. Germline-derived CDR1 and CDR2 are MDHEN and SYDVKM. The CDR3 totals 15 residues. Trimming cost V 3 bases and J 7 bases, with 19 bases left between them. Material for sequencing was whole blood. This clonotype originated in an adult who was a healthcare worker with PCR-confirmed SARS-CoV-2 infection or an uninfected control (not recorded which). The chain links TRBV28 to TRBJ2-7; the D gene is possibly TRBD2 (6 bases). The CDR3: CASSLWGRTNIEQYF. CDR3 in DNA: TGTGCCAGCAGTTTGTGGGGACGGACTAATATAGAGCAGTACTTC.